These T cell receptor beta chains were read from a single sample in a study of tumor-infiltrating lymphocytes in glioblastoma multiforme. Using its own MiXCR run on the multiplex PCR reads, TCRdb lists one record per CDR3 protein. Of 9,000 to 13,000 distinct CDR3 sequences in the sample, about 72% were seen once. Sequenced sample: brain tumor tissue. These receptors were obtained from a male donor with glioblastoma. Both conserved end residues are part of each CDR3. Fields, in order: J gene, V gene, clone size, D gene, CDR3 DNA, CDR3 protein. D genes are given only for firm matches. Size is stated for part of the rows, as once, few or many counts, or as a class when the clone is expanded.

TRBJ2-7	TRBV29-1	.	.	TGCAGCATTGCCGGACCAGCAGGGAGCTCCTACGAGCAGTACTTC	CSIAGPAGSSYEQYF
TRBJ2-3	TRBV6-1	.	TRBD2	TGTGCCAGCAATACTAGCGGGGGGGCCACAGATACGCAGTATTTT	CASNTSGGATDTQYF
TRBJ2-7	TRBV11-2	once	.	TGTGCCAGCGGCTTAAATCTTGGAGGCAGCTTCTCCTATGAGCAGTACTTC	CASGLNLGGSFSYEQYF
TRBJ2-2	TRBV4-2	medium-sized	.	TGTGCCAGCAGCCAAGAGAAGAAGGTCGGGGAGCTGTTTTTT	CASSQEKKVGELFF
TRBJ2-3	TRBV11-2	large	.	TGTGCCAGCAGCTTAGACGGACCCCTAGATACGCAGTATTTT	CASSLDGPLDTQYF
TRBJ2-2	TRBV11-3	.	.	TGTGCCAGCAGCTTATATAGGGGGGCCGGGGAGCTGTTTTTT	CASSLYRGAGELFF
TRBJ2-3	TRBV29-1	.	.	TGCAGCGTTGAGGTCTCGGGGGTTAATACGCAGTATTTT	CSVEVSGVNTQYF
TRBJ2-1	TRBV20-1	.	.	TGCAGTGCTAGAGGTGAGGCAGGGCTATATGAGCAGTCCTTC	CSARGEAGLYEQSF
TRBJ2-7	TRBV11-2	.	.	TGTGCCAGCTGTGGAGGGGTGGGTCGGGCCTATGAGCAGTACTTC	CASCGGVGRAYEQYF
TRBJ2-7	TRBV20-1	few	TRBD2	TGCAGTGCCGGGACTAGCGGGAGAAACGAGCAGTACTTC	CSAGTSGRNEQYF
TRBJ1-5	TRBV20-1	.	TRBD1	TGCAGTGCTAACCGACAGGGGGCCAGCAATCAGCCCCAGCATTTT	CSANRQGASNQPQHF
TRBJ2-3	TRBV11-3	.	TRBD2	TGTGCCAGCACCCTTAGCGGGCCCACAGATACGCAGTATTTT	CASTLSGPTDTQYF
TRBJ2-5	TRBV11-1	many	.	TGTGCCAGCAGCTTAGGGGGACGAGTCCAAGAGACCCAGTACTTC	CASSLGGRVQETQYF
TRBJ2-7	TRBV10-2	.	.	TGCGCCAGCAGTGAGTCAGGGGGGGCCTACGAGCAGTACTTC	CASSESGGAYEQYF
TRBJ1-1	TRBV11-1	.	TRBD1	TGTATCAGCAGCTTAGAGGAGTGGGACAGCGAAGCTTTCTTT	CISSLEEWDSEAFF
TRBJ2-1	TRBV19	.	.	TGTGCCAGTAGACTGACAGGCAGCTCCTACAATGAGCAGTTCTTC	CASRLTGSSYNEQFF
TRBJ2-1	TRBV7-9	.	TRBD2	TGTGCCAGCAGCTTGGGGGTAGCGGGAGAGAATGAGCAGTTCTTC	CASSLGVAGENEQFF
TRBJ2-1	TRBV11-3	.	.	TGTGCCAGCTTAGCTGGGGCCTACAATGAGCAGTTCTTC	CASLAGAYNEQFF
TRBJ1-2	TRBV11-2	medium-sized	TRBD1	TGTGCCAGCAGCCAGCCGACAGGGATTTACTATGGCTACACCTTC	CASSQPTGIYYGYTF
TRBJ2-2	TRBV29-1	.	TRBD2	TGCAGCGCTACTAGCGGGAGCACCGGGGAGCTGTTTTTT	CSATSGSTGELFF
TRBJ1-1	TRBV11-2	few	.	TGTGCCAGCAGCTTCGGACAGATGAACGCTGAAGCTTTCTTT	CASSFGQMNAEAFF
TRBJ2-2	TRBV10-3	.	.	TGTGCCATCACAGGAACGAACACCGGGGAGCTGTTTTTT	CAITGTNTGELFF
TRBJ2-3	TRBV6-2/TRBV6-3	.	.	TGTGCCAGCAGTGAGCCGGGACCGAACACAGATACGCAGTATTTT	CASSEPGPNTDTQYF
TRBJ1-6	TRBV10-2	.	TRBD1	TGCGCCGGCAGTGTTGTCCCGGGACAGGGTATTTCACCCCTCCACTTT	CAGSVVPGQGISPLHF
TRBJ1-5	TRBV11-2	.	.	TGTATCAGCAGCTTAGATCTGGGAGGGGATCAGCTCCGGCATTTT	CISSLDLGGDQLRHF
TRBJ2-1	TRBV11-2	.	.	TGTGTCAGCAGCTTAGCAGTAAGAGGGCCTTCGCGCAAGGAGCAGTTCTTC	CVSSLAVRGPSRKEQFF
TRBJ2-1	TRBV24-1	.	TRBD2	TGTGTCATCAGTGAAGGCCTAGTAGCGGGAGATGAGCAGTTCTTC	CVISEGLVAGDEQFF
TRBJ2-1	TRBV29-1	.	.	TGCAGCGTTAGTAGCGTAACTTGTGGTGAGCAGTTCTTC	CSVSSVTCGEQFF
TRBJ2-1	TRBV11-3	once	.	TGTGCCAGCGGATCGAGGGGGGAGGGTGAGCAATTCTTC	CASGSRGEGEQFF
TRBJ1-2	TRBV20-1	.	.	TGCAGTGCTAGACTTGTGGGCGCAACTAACAATGGCTACACCTTC	CSARLVGATNNGYTF
TRBJ2-1	TRBV11-2	.	TRBD1	TGTGCCAGCAGCTTAGAAGCAAGGGGGCCTTCGCGCCGTGAGCAGTTCTTC	CASSLEARGPSRREQFF
TRBJ2-1	TRBV11-3	.	.	TGTGCCAGTCCTAGCTGGAGGGCCTCCAATGAGCAGTTCTTC	CASPSWRASNEQFF
TRBJ2-1	TRBV25-1	many	.	TGTGCCAGCAGTAGGGGCGGCTACAATGAGCAGTTCTTC	CASSRGGYNEQFF
TRBJ2-1	TRBV4-1	.	TRBD1	TGCGCCAGCAGCCACAGGGGGCCCTACAATGAGCAGTTCTTC	CASSHRGPYNEQFF
TRBJ2-2	TRBV10-1	large	TRBD2	TGCGCCAGCAGTGAAATGGCTAGCGGGAGGGCCGGGGAGCTGTTTTTT	CASSEMASGRAGELFF
TRBJ1-6	TRBV29-1	.	TRBD1	TGCAGTGTTGACAGGGACAGAGAATCACCCCCCCACTTT	CSVDRDRESPPHF
TRBJ2-1	TRBV20-1	.	.	TGCTATGCTAGCCCCGGGGAACTAATGGGTAACTATGAGCAGTTCTTC	CYASPGELMGNYEQFF
TRBJ2-7	TRBV28	.	.	TGTGCCAGCAGTCCGCCGGGACGGAGCTACGAGCAGTACTTC	CASSPPGRSYEQYF
TRBJ2-7	TRBV11-2	.	.	TGTGCCAGTAGCTTAGAGCTTAGGCACGAGCAGTACTTC	CASSLELRHEQYF
TRBJ2-1	TRBV29-1	.	.	TGCAGCGAATCAAGTCTCTCAGCCAACTACAATGAGCAGTTCTTC	CSESSLSANYNEQFF
TRBJ2-7	TRBV13	.	TRBD2	TGTGCTAGCAGCTTAAGTGTCCTAGGGCTAGCGGGAGAGATGCAGTACTTC	CASSLSVLGLAGEMQYF
TRBJ2-5	TRBV29-1	once	TRBD2	TGCCGCGTAGAACCGACTAGCGGAAGGTTGGAGACCCAGTACTTC	CRVEPTSGRLETQYF
TRBJ2-7	TRBV11-2	.	.	TGTGCCAGCAGCATGGCTGCAGGAGGGAGAAGCTCCTACGAGCAGTACTTC	CASSMAAGGRSSYEQYF
TRBJ2-2	TRBV7-9	.	.	TGTGCCAGCAGGGGCGGGGACTGGGAGCAGTTTTTT	CASRGGDWEQFF
TRBJ1-5	TRBV4-2	.	TRBD1	TGTGGCAGCAGCCTTACAGGGGGTGGCAATCAGCCCCAGCATTTT	CGSSLTGGGNQPQHF
TRBJ1-2	TRBV28	.	.	TGTGCCAGCAGTTGCGGACTGCACTATGGCTACACCTTC	CASSCGLHYGYTF
TRBJ2-6	TRBV11-2	.	.	TGTGCCAGCAGCTTCACAGGGACTTGGGCCAACGTCCTGACTTTC	CASSFTGTWANVLTF
TRBJ1-1	TRBV10-3	few	.	TGTGCCATCAGTGAGTTGAACCTCGGGGCTAAAGCTTTATTT	CAISELNLGAKALF
TRBJ1-1	TRBV20-1	medium-sized	.	TGCAGTGCTAGAGGTCACAGCGTGAACACTGAAGCTTTCTTT	CSARGHSVNTEAFF
TRBJ2-5	TRBV5-1	.	.	TGCGCCAGCAGCATGGGCCTGTACCAAGAGACCAAGTACTTC	CASSMGLYQETKYF
TRBJ2-1	TRBV11-3	few	TRBD2	TGTGCCAGCAGTTCGGGACTAGCGGGAACGGATGAGCAGTTCTTC	CASSSGLAGTDEQFF